These T cell receptor beta chains were read from a single sample in a study of CXCR3-negative and CXCR3-positive naive CD8 T cells. One entry per CDR3 protein, without DNA, is what TCRdb gives after re-calling the 5' RACE reads. The sample table sets out about 58,000 distinct CDR3 sequences. Sequenced input: naive CXCR3- CD8+ T cells from blood. Receptors were obtained from a human donor in good health. Some clones in this sample may be carry-over from other donors' samples. CDR3s include the opening cysteine and the closing phenylalanine or tryptophan.

V gene: TRBV4-2; J gene: TRBJ2-1; CDR3 protein: CASSQAPGDEQFF
V gene: TRBV7-9; J gene: TRBJ2-1; CDR3 protein: CASSVRGGSPFNEQFF
V gene: TRBV4-3; J gene: TRBJ2-1; CDR3 protein: CASSQLLAGGTNEQFF
V gene: TRBV4-1; J gene: TRBJ1-1; CDR3 protein: CASSQVVSTGSTEAFF
V gene: TRBV6-2/TRBV6-3; J gene: TRBJ2-1; CDR3 protein: CASSGLSPPHNEQFF
V gene: TRBV29-1; J gene: TRBJ2-7; CDR3 protein: CSVEDISGQGHSYEQYF
V gene: TRBV7-6; J gene: TRBJ2-1; CDR3 protein: CASSLEEQITGGPAYNEQFF
V gene: TRBV6-2/TRBV6-3; J gene: TRBJ2-7; CDR3 protein: CASKEGREQYF
V gene: TRBV27; J gene: TRBJ2-5; CDR3 protein: CASSTRLRGETQYF
V gene: TRBV7-3; J gene: TRBJ2-7; CDR3 protein: CASSLVPGGSYEQYF
V gene: TRBV7-7; J gene: TRBJ2-2; CDR3 protein: CASSPHLGVGGELFF
V gene: TRBV6-2/TRBV6-3; J gene: TRBJ2-1; CDR3 protein: CASCPSLASGGESYNEQFF
V gene: TRBV11-1; J gene: TRBJ2-2; CDR3 protein: CASSSTSFIAGYTGELFF
V gene: TRBV7-3; J gene: TRBJ2-3; CDR3 protein: CASSSPRDSAEDTQYF